The text below deals with one T cell receptor beta chain. Its antigen remains unidentified. This entry is derived from a study of T-cell memory formation after mild COVID-19. Study-wide results and caveats: Pre-infection memory harbored some responding clones, suggesting cross-reactive memory joined.

TCRdb reprocessed the 5' RACE reads with MiXCR, giving one entry per CDR3 protein. Of about 560,000 distinct CDR3 sequences in the sample, around 15% were seen once. The source material was PBMCs or a T cell subset sorted from them (not recorded which). The TCR was taken from an adult woman who had mild COVID-19 (a few samples of this study predate the infection). Cell type and time point are not known.

The CDR3 DNA follows: TGTGCCACCCCTTTGGGGGGGCTCGGCTACACCTTC. This encodes CATPLGGLGYTF. The chain joins TRBV15 to TRBJ1-2; weak D call: TRBD1 (6 bases). Germline CDR1 and CDR2: LNHNV and YYDKDF (reference sequence). The CDR3 has 12 amino acids. V was trimmed by 8 bases and J by 8 bases, leaving 15 bases between them.